The 27 T cell receptor beta chains reported below all come from one sample, sequenced in a study of T cell repertoires in cytomegalovirus infection. No antigen is known for these receptors. TCRdb re-called the reads with MiXCR, one entry per CDR3 protein. The repertoire has about half a million distinct CDR3 sequences, roughly 42% of them found once; the top ten carry around 45%. Sequenced here: cultured PBMCs, sampled from culture after CMV antigen stimulation. All receptors derive from a human donor in good health (CMV status not recorded). Some clones in this sample may be carry-over from other donors' samples.

The chain joins TRBV2 to TRBJ2-3; 10 bases are a match to TRBD2. The V and J ends lost 0 bases and 3 bases, in that order; junction bases with no gene match: 0. The CDR3 extends over 15 amino acids. Germline lookup yields CDR1 SNHLY and CDR2 FYNNEI. In nucleotides, the CDR3 is TGTGCCAGCAGTGAAGCACTAGCGGGGACAGATACGCAGTATTTT. Translated, it gives CASSEALAGTDTQYF.

This chain joins TRBV12-3 or TRBV12-4 and TRBJ2-7; D unresolved. This CDR3 has 14 residues. The V gene lost 5 bases and the J gene lost 0 bases, with 11 bases spanning the gap. Here the CDR3 reads CASSPVVSSYEQYF. The CDR3 coding sequence is TGTGCCAGCAGTCCGGTCGTTAGCTCCTACGAGCAGTACTTC.

The rearrangement uses TRBV28 and TRBJ1-5; 9 positions agree with TRBD1. There are 14 residues in the CDR3. Unmatched junction bases numbered 5, after V lost 4 bases and J lost 7 bases. From germline, CDR1 is MDHEN and CDR2 SYDVKM. The CDR3 coding sequence is TGTGCCAGCAGTTACGGACAGGGGCGGCAGCCCCAGCATTTT. Amino acids: CASSYGQGRQPQHF.

The J gene is TRBJ1-2, the V gene TRBV7-9; tentatively, D is TRBD1 (5 bases). The ends were cut back, 8 bases at V and 3 bases at J, with 34 bases in the middle. This CDR3 comprises 20 residues. The germline V gene encodes CDR1 SEHNR and CDR2 FQNEAQ (reference sequence). CDR3 residues: CASGSGSEDGTSVRDYGYTF. CDR3 in DNA: TGTGCCAGCGGATCGGGTAGTGAGGACGGGACTTCAGTAAGGGACTATGGCTACACCTTC. Combining the CDR3 with reference TRBV7-9 and TRBJ1-2 gives the whole variable domain DTGVSQNPRHKITKRGQNVTFRCDPISEHNRLYWYRQTLGQGPEFLTYFQNEAQLEKSRLLSDRFSAERPKGSFSTLEIQRTEQGDSAMYLCASGSGSEDGTSVRDYGYTFGSGTRLTVV.

This chain links TRBV7-2 with TRBJ1-5; D is undetermined. With 7 bases removed from V and 6 bases from J, the gap between germline ends came to 10 bases. Germline CDR1 SGHTA, CDR2 FQGNSA. This CDR3 is 12 amino acids long. CDR3 nucleotides: TGTGCCAGCACAACAGTGGGTCAGCCCCAGCATTTT. It specifies CASTTVGQPQHF.

The chain is built from TRBV6-6 and TRBJ1-5; TRBD1 is a possible D gene (5 bases). V lost 2 bases to trimming and J lost 7 bases, with 12 bases between them. The CDR3 contains 14 residues. Germline assignment: CDR1 MNHNY and CDR2 SVGAGI (reference sequence). This CDR3 is CASSYLDSYQPQHF. As DNA, the CDR3 is TGTGCCAGCAGTTACCTCGACAGCTACCAGCCCCAGCATTTT.

V and J are TRBV12-3 or TRBV12-4 and TRBJ1-1, with 8 bases aligning to TRBD1. This CDR3 contains 14 residues. V gave up 5 bases and J gave up 4 bases; unmatched junction bases: 6. The CDR3 DNA is TGTGCCAGCAGTCTGGGACAGGCTAGCACTGAAGCTTTCTTT. Residues: CASSLGQASTEAFF.

This chain uses TRBV15 with TRBJ2-1, with TRBD2 matching over 7 bases. Unmatched junction bases numbered 9, after V lost 9 bases and J lost 4 bases. From germline, CDR1 is LNHNV and CDR2 YYDKDF (reference sequence). The CDR3 runs to 14 residues. The CDR3 DNA reads TGTGCCACAGGCCGACTAGCCCAATACAATGAGCAGTTCTTC. Translated: CATGRLAQYNEQFF.

This clonotype was seen only once. The V call is TRBV7-2, the J call TRBJ2-3; D not certain. The ends were cut back, 2 bases at V and 8 bases at J, with 11 bases in the middle. CDR3 length: 13 amino acids. Germline CDR1 SGHTA, CDR2 FQGNSA. The CDR3 loop reads CASSLRTPRTQYF. CDR3 in DNA: TGTGCCAGCAGCTTAAGAACCCCCCGTACGCAGTATTTT.

This clonotype has more than one count but fewer than ten. The gene calls are TRBV12-3 or TRBV12-4 and TRBJ1-6, with 10 positions matching TRBD1. This CDR3 region has 13 residues. With 7 bases clipped from V and 9 bases from J, the junction kept 3 bases outside the gene matches. The CDR3 sequence: CASKGTGASPLHF. The CDR3 DNA is TGTGCCAGCAAAGGGACAGGGGCTTCACCCCTCCACTTT.

The chain recombines TRBV7-6 with TRBJ2-1; the D is unclear. Germline V gives CDR1 SGHVS, CDR2 FNYEAQ. This CDR3 spans 16 amino acids. The V gene lost 2 bases and the J gene lost 5 bases, with 16 bases spanning the gap. The CDR3 bases are TGTGCCAGCAGCTTAACCTCTAGATGGCATAACAATGAGCAGTTCTTC. Translation gives CASSLTSRWHNNEQFF.

In its sample, this clonotype was seen once. This chain uses TRBV7-2 with TRBJ1-2; D perhaps matches TRBD1 (5 bases). There are 15 residues in the CDR3. The V gene's germline CDR1 is SGHTA and CDR2 FQGNSA. V lost 5 bases, J lost 2 bases, and 15 bases lay in between. The CDR3 DNA follows: TGTGCCAGCAGCACCGGAGGGGCAACAAACTATGGCTACACCTTC. Translated, it gives CASSTGGATNYGYTF.

V is TRBV12-3 or TRBV12-4 and J is TRBJ2-1, with D possibly matching TRBD2 (7 bases). The CDR3 has 15 amino acids. V was clipped by 7 bases and J by 1 base, with 14 bases between them. Written as DNA, the CDR3 is TGTGCCAGCACCCCTAGGGGGGGGTCCTACAATGAGCAGTTCTTC. Residues: CASTPRGGSYNEQFF.

The table lists this clonotype with many counts. The rearrangement uses TRBV7-8 and TRBJ1-2; TRBD1 aligns across 9 bases. Germline-derived CDR1 and CDR2 are SGHVS and FQNEAQ. With 5 bases clipped from V and 5 bases from J, the junction kept 12 bases outside the gene matches. CDR3 length equals 16 residues. CDR3 sequence: CASSAERDREGYGYTF. The CDR3 bases are TGTGCCAGCAGCGCAGAAAGGGACAGGGAAGGGTATGGCTACACCTTC.

A word on this clonotype: Given the absence of the conserved phenylalanine or tryptophan at the CDR3 end, a read error is likely. The chain is built from TRBV4-1 and TRBJ2-7, with D unclear. The CDR3 length is 15 residues. V gave up 0 bases and J gave up 0 bases, with 9 bases separating them. Germline lookup yields CDR1 MGHRA and CDR2 YSYEKL. The CDR3, as DNA: TGCGCCAGCAGCCAAGATCCCAGAGGCTCCTACGAGCAGTACTCC. Amino acid sequence: CASSQDPRGSYEQYS.

This chain uses TRBV15 with TRBJ2-5; tentative D call: TRBD2 (6 bases). Germline V lookup: CDR1 LNHNV, CDR2 YYDKDF (reference sequence). This CDR3 spans 16 amino acids. Trimming removed 5 bases at V and 5 bases at J, with 21 bases between. The CDR3 bases are TGTGCCACCAGCTCCAACACGATGGGTGGAGGGGAGACCCAGTACTTC. Amino acids: CATSSNTMGGGETQYF.

The V call is TRBV7-2, the J call TRBJ2-7, with 8 bases matching TRBD2. The CDR3 covers 16 residues. V was clipped by 5 bases and J by 6 bases; unmatched bases: 15. Germline V gives CDR1 SGHTA, CDR2 FQGNSA. The CDR3 reads CASSPISSGSNVEQYF. For the CDR3, the DNA is TGTGCCAGCAGCCCCATTTCGAGCGGGAGTAATGTCGAGCAGTACTTC.

This clonotype was counted a few times. The chain combines TRBV6-1 with TRBJ1-2; 8 bases are shared with TRBD1. V trimming: 6 bases; J trimming: 9 bases; junction bases outside the gene matches: 12. Germline-derived CDR1 and CDR2 are MNHNS and SASEGT. This CDR3 is built from 14 residues. This chain's CDR3 is CASRRQGLLGSYTF. CDR3 DNA: TGTGCCAGCAGGAGACAGGGGTTGTTGGGGAGCTACACCTTC.

J is TRBJ2-1 and V is TRBV6-5, with 7 bases that match TRBD2. The CDR3 totals 13 residues. Germline V lookup: CDR1 MNHEY, CDR2 SVGAGI. The junction had 7 bases not matched to a gene; V was cut back by 4 bases and J by 10 bases. This CDR3 is CASSSASGVEQFF. Here the CDR3 DNA reads TGTGCCAGCAGTTCAGCGAGCGGGGTCGAGCAGTTCTTC.

This chain uses TRBV15 with TRBJ1-4; D remains ambiguous. The germline V and J ends were trimmed by 1 base and 11 bases, with 20 bases remaining between them. Per germline, CDR1 LNHNV and CDR2 YYDKDF (reference sequence). The length of the CDR3 is 16 residues. This CDR3 reads CATSRAPGPQMGKLFF. As DNA, the CDR3 is TGTGCCACCAGCAGAGCCCCCGGTCCTCAGATGGGGAAACTGTTTTTT.

The J gene is TRBJ2-3, the V gene TRBV2, with D uncertain. CDR1 is SNHLY, CDR2 FYNNEI, per germline. CDR3 length: 13 residues. V was pared by 5 bases and J by 5 bases, with 11 bases between. The DNA for the CDR3 is TGTGCCAGCAGTCCGGACGGAAAAGATACGCAGTATTTT. It yields the protein CASSPDGKDTQYF.

The V gene is TRBV29-1, the J gene TRBJ2-3, with 7 bases lining up with TRBD1. Germline trimming cut 7 bases from V and 7 bases from J; bases unmatched to any gene: 11. The germline V gene has CDR1 SQVTM and CDR2 ANQGSEA. The CDR3 totals 13 residues. The CDR3 spells CSASRGGGNTQYF. DNA of the CDR3: TGCAGCGCTTCACGAGGGGGCGGAAATACGCAGTATTTT.

The genes are TRBV7-2 and TRBJ2-7; D ambiguous. Germline V gene data show CDR1 as SGHTA and CDR2 as FQGNSA. This CDR3 is built from 14 residues. Trimming shortened V by 5 bases and J by 4 bases, and 15 bases separated the two germline ends. The DNA of the CDR3 is TGTGCCAGCAGCCCCTTGTCAAAAAGATACGAGCAGTACTTC. It codes for CASSPLSKRYEQYF.

There are a few counts of this clonotype. The V call is TRBV19, the J call TRBJ2-6, with D uncertain. This CDR3 is built from 16 residues. CDR1 and CDR2 (germline): LNHDA, SQIVND (reference sequence). The ends were cut back, 1 base at V and 0 bases at J, with 7 bases in the middle. CDR3 coding DNA: TGTGCCAGTAGTATAGCCGCATACTCTGGGGCCAACGTCCTGACTTTC. Translation: CASSIAAYSGANVLTF. Complete variable domain (other parts from reference TRBV19 and TRBJ2-6): DGGITQSPKYLFRKEGQNVTLSCEQNLNHDAMYWYRQDPGQGLRLIYYSQIVNDFQKGDIAEGYSVSREKKESFPLTVTSAQKNPTAFYLCASSIAAYSGANVLTFGAGSRLTVL.

This clonotype was seen a handful of times. The chain joins TRBV24-1 to TRBJ2-7, with D perhaps matching TRBD1 (5 bases). Trimming removed 2 bases at V and 4 bases at J, with 8 bases between. The CDR3 has 13 amino acids. The germline CDR1 and CDR2 sequences are KGHDR and SFDVKD. Here the CDR3 DNA reads TGTGCCACCAGTGATTCAGGGAAATACGAGCAGTACTTC. Protein sequence: CATSDSGKYEQYF.

The rearrangement uses TRBV7-2 and TRBJ2-1; 11 bases fit TRBD2. Germline V gene data show CDR1 as SGHTA and CDR2 as FQGNSA. The CDR3 spans 16 residues. V was pared by 5 bases and J by 4 bases, with 7 bases of the junction left unmatched. CDR3 loop: CASSNSGRAGYNEQFF. CDR3 sequence (DNA): TGTGCCAGCAGCAATAGCGGGAGGGCCGGGTACAATGAGCAGTTCTTC.

The chain recombines TRBV20-1 with TRBJ2-4; TRBD1 matches at 7 bases. CDR1 and CDR2 (germline): DFQATT, SNEGSKA (reference sequence). J lost 7 bases, V lost 3 bases, and 9 bases had no gene match. There are 14 residues in the CDR3. CDR3 loop: CSARGYRDSNIQYF. The CDR3 DNA follows: TGCAGTGCTAGGGGGTATAGGGACAGCAACATTCAGTACTTC.